These 9 T cell receptor beta chains share one sample of origin, sequenced in a study of cytomegalovirus exposure and HLA in healthy donors. Primers included in the PCR were 60 Vbeta and 13 Jbeta primers. Method: immunoSEQ multiplex PCR; TCRdb's copy keeps in-frame clones and lacks some. The sample lists over 110,000 clones; about 84% were seen once. Sample: PBMCs. The receptor source for this set is a woman aged 35 to 49 in good health and CMV-seropositive.

This clone was recorded once. CDR3 region: CSASHSYLTF. CDR3 DNA: TGCAGTGCTAGTCACTCCTACCTAACCTTC. The rearrangement links TRBV20-1 to TRBJ1-2; D is ambiguous. V lost 3 bases and J lost 14, with 13 bases in between. CDR1 is DFQATT and CDR2 is SNEGSKA in the germline V gene (reference sequence). This CDR3 has 10 amino acids.

The chain couples TRBV30 to TRBJ2-7, with D maybe TRBD1 (5 bases). V was cut by 2 bases and J by 5 bases, with 13 bases left in between. The CDR3 totals 13 residues. In germline, CDR1 is GTSNPN, CDR2 SVGIG (reference sequence). The CDR3 reads CAWSPGPANEQYF. CDR3 DNA sequence: TGTGCCTGGAGTCCAGGGCCGGCGAACGAGCAGTACTTC.

The chain has TRBV7-2 and TRBJ2-2, with D unresolved. The germline gives CDR1 SGHTA, CDR2 FQGNSA. This CDR3 spans 16 amino acids. Deletions cut 1 base from V and 4 bases from J, with 13 bases between. The DNA of the CDR3 is TGTGCCAGCAGCTTAGGGTCGATTGCGGCCACCGGGGAGCTGTTTTTT. Its protein product is CASSLGSIAATGELFF. Filled out from reference TRBV7-2 and TRBJ2-2, the complete variable domain reads GAGVSQSPSNKVTEKGKDVELRCDPISGHTALYWYRQSLGQGLEFLIYFQGNSAPDKSGLPSDRFSAERTGGSVSTLTIQRTQQEDSAVYLCASSLGSIAATGELFFGEGSRLTVL.

The CDR3 protein is CASSQGVNYGYTF. The CDR3 region has the DNA TGTGCCAGCAGCCAGGGGGTTAACTATGGCTACACCTTC. The chain recombines TRBV19 with TRBJ1-2, with 7 bases aligning to TRBD1. This CDR3 comprises 13 residues. The germline gives CDR1 LNHDA, CDR2 SQIVND (reference sequence). Losses at the gene ends were 9 bases for V and 1 base for J; bases not matched to a gene: 5. Variable domain in full (rest from reference TRBV19 and TRBJ1-2): DGGITQSPKYLFRKEGQNVTLSCEQNLNHDAMYWYRQDPGQGLRLIYYSQIVNDFQKGDIAEGYSVSREKKESFPLTVTSAQKNPTAFYLCASSQGVNYGYTFGSGTRLTVV.

The V call is TRBV4-1, the J call TRBJ1-1; D gene ambiguous. This CDR3 has 13 residues. Looked up from germline, CDR1 is MGHRA and CDR2 is YSYEKL. Trimming removed 1 base at V and 7 bases at J, with 10 bases between. CDR3 DNA sequence: TGCGCCAGCAGCCAAGTATCAGTAAATGAAGCTTTCTTT. Translation: CASSQVSVNEAFF.

This clone was seen a handful of times. The chain is built from TRBV5-5 and TRBJ1-6; D not resolved. V gave up 3 bases and J gave up 0 bases, with 13 bases separating them. Germline V gives CDR1 SGHKS, CDR2 YYEKEE (reference sequence). This CDR3 has 17 amino acids. The CDR3 nucleotides read TGTGCCAGCAGCTCTTTGGGCGGGAGCTCCTATAATTCACCCCTCCACTTT. It encodes CASSSLGGSSYNSPLHF.

V and J are TRBV7-9 and TRBJ1-2; D remains ambiguous. The germline V and J ends were trimmed by 8 bases and 4 bases, with 14 bases remaining between them. CDR3 length: 13 residues. CDR1 and CDR2 (germline): SEHNR, FQNEAQ (reference sequence). CDR3 residues: CASSTSFRYGYTF. CDR3 bases: TGTGCCAGCTCTACTTCTTTTCGCTATGGCTACACCTTC.

The rearrangement joins TRBV5-4 to TRBJ1-2; no clear D gene. Trimming removed 4 bases from V and 1 base from J, with 14 bases in between. Looked up from germline, CDR1 is SGHNT and CDR2 is YYREEE (reference sequence). The CDR3 is 15 residues long. The CDR3 sequence is CASSPQTGVNYGYTF. The CDR3 bases are TGTGCCAGCAGCCCCCAAACCGGGGTTAACTATGGCTACACCTTC.

This clone appeared a few times. The gene calls are TRBV5-1 and TRBJ1-1; D is unclear. The CDR3 is 15 amino acids. CDR1 is SGHRS, CDR2 YFSETQ, per germline. The ends were cut back, 4 bases at V and 5 bases at J, with 18 bases in the middle. The DNA for the CDR3 is TGCGCCAGCAGCCAAGGCCCTTCATCGGGGACTGAAGCTTTCTTT. This sequence encodes CASSQGPSSGTEAFF.